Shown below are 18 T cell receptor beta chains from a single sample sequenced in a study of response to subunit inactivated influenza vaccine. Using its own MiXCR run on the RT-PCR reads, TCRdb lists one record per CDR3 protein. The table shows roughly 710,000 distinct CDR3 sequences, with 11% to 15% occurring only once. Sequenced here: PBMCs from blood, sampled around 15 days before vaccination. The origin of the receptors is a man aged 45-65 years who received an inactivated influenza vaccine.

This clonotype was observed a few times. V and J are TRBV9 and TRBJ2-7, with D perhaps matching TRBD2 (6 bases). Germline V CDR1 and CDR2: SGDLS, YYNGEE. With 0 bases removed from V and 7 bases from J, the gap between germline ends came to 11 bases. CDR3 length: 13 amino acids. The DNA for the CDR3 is TGTGCCAGCAGCGTAGAGGCCGCGGGGGAGCAGTACTTC. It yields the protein CASSVEAAGEQYF.

CDR3 DNA sequence: TGTGCCAGCAGGCGACAGGGGGTCAACTATGGCTACACCTTC. Encoded protein: CASRRQGVNYGYTF. The chain links TRBV6-2 or TRBV6-3 to TRBJ1-2, with 9 bases matching TRBD1. J was trimmed by 2 bases and V by 6 bases; bases with no gene match: 4. Germline CDR1 MNHEY, CDR2 SVGEGT. The CDR3 sequence is 14 residues long.

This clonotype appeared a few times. The DNA for the CDR3 is TGTGCCAGCAGCTTAAGACAGCGGGGGGTAGAGAACACTGAAGCTTTCTTT. Its protein product is CASSLRQRGVENTEAFF. The V call is TRBV9, the J call TRBJ1-1; D is possibly TRBD1 (5 bases). This CDR3 spans 17 amino acids. The V end was cut by 4 bases, the J end by 1 base, with 20 bases between. The V gene's germline CDR1 is SGDLS and CDR2 YYNGEE.

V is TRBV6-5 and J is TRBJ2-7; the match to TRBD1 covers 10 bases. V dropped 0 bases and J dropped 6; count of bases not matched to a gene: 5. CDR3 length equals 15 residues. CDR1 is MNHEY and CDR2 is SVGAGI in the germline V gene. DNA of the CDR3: TGTGCCAGCAGTTACTCGACAGGGGGCATCGGCGAGCAGTACTTC. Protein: CASSYSTGGIGEQYF.

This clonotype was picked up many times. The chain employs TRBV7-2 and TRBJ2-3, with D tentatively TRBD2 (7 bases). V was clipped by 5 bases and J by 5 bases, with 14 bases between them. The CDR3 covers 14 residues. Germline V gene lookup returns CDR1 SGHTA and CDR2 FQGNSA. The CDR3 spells CASSQTRGGDTQYF. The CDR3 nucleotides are TGTGCCAGCAGCCAAACTAGGGGGGGAGATACGCAGTATTTT.

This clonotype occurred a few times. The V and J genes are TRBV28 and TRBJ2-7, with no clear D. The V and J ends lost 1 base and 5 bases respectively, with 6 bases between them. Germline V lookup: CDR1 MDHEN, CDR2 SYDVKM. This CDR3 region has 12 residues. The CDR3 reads CASSLLEHEQYF. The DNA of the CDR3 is TGTGCCAGCAGTTTATTAGAACACGAGCAGTACTTC. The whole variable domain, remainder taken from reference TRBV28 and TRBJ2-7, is DVKVTQSSRYLVKRTGEKVFLECVQDMDHENMFWYRQDPGLGLRLIYFSYDVKMKEKGDIPEGYSVSREKKERFSLILESASTNQTSMYLCASSLLEHEQYFGPGTRLTVT.

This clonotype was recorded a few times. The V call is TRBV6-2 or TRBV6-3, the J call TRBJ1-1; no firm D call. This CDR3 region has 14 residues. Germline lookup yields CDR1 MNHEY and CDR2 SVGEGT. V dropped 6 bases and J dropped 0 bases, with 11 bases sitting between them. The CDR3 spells CASRIRNMNTEAFF. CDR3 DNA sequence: TGTGCCAGCAGAATAAGGAATATGAACACTGAAGCTTTCTTT.

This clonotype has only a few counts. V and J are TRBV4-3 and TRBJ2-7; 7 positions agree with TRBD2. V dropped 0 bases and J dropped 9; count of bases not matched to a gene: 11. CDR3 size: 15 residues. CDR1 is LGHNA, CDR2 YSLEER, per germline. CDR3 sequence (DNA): TGCGCCAGCAGCCAAGAACGGGCGGGGGAAAGTGGGCAGTACTTC. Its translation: CASSQERAGESGQYF.

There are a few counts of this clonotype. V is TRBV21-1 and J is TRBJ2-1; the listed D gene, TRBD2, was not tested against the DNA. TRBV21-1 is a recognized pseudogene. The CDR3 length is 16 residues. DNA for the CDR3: TGTGCCAGCAGCAAAACGGGAGGACTAGCGGACAGTGAGCAGTTCTTC. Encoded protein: CASSKTGGLADSEQFF.

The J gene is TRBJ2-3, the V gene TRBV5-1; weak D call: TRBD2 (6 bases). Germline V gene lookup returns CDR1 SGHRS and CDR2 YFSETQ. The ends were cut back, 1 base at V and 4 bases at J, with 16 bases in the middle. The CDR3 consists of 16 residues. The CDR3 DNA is TGCGCCAGCAGCTTGAAGGGCGGGGTAACGGCAGATACGCAGTATTTT. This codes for CASSLKGGVTADTQYF.

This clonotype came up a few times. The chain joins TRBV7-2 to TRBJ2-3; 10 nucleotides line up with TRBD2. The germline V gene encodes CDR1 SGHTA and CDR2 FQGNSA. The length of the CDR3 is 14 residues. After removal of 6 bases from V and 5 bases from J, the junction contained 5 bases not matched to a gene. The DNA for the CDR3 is TGTGCCAGCAGACCGGGACTAGCGAGAGATACGCAGTATTTT. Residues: CASRPGLARDTQYF.

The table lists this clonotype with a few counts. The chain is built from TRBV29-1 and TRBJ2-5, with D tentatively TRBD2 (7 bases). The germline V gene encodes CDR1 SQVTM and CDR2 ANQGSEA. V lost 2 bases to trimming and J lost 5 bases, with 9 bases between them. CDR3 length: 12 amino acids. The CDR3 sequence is CSVEPGGETQYF. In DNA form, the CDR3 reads TGCAGCGTTGAACCGGGGGGCGAGACCCAGTACTTC.

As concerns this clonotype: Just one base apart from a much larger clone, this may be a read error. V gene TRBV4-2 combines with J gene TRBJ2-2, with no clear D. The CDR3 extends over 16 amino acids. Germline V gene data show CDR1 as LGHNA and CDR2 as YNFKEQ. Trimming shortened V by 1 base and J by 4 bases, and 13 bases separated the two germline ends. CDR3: CASSQVHRATTGELFF. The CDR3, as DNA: TGTGCCAGCAGCCAAGTACATCGGGCGACCACCGGGGAGCTGTTTTTT.

The CDR3 bases are TGCAGTGCGCGGCCCGGGACAAAAGGCACAGATACGCAGTATTTT. Translated: CSARPGTKGTDTQYF. This chain links TRBV20-1 with TRBJ2-3, with a possible D match to TRBD1 (6 bases). The CDR3 sequence is 15 residues long. V was shortened by 6 bases and J by 1 base, with 17 bases between the two germline ends. Looked up from germline, CDR1 is DFQATT and CDR2 is SNEGSKA (reference sequence).

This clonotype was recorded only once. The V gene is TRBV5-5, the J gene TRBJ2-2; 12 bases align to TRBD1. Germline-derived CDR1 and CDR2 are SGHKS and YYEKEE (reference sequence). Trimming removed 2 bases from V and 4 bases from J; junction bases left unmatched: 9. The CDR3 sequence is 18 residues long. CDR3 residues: CASSFLVGGQGATGELFF. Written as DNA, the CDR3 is TGTGCCAGCAGCTTCTTGGTTGGGGGACAGGGGGCCACCGGGGAGCTGTTTTTT.

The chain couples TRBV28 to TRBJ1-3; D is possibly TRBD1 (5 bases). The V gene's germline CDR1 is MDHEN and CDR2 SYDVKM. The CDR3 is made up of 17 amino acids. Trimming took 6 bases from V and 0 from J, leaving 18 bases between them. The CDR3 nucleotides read TGTGCCAGCAGCCCCATAAGAGGGGATCACTCTGGAAACACCATATATTTT. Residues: CASSPIRGDHSGNTIYF.

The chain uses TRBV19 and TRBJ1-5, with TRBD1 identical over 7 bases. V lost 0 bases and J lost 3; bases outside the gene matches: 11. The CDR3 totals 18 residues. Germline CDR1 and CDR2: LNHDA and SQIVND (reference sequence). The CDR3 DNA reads TGTGCCAGTAGTATAGAGGAGGGGGCGAATGGGGACAATCAGCCCCAGCATTTT. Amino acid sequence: CASSIEEGANGDNQPQHF.

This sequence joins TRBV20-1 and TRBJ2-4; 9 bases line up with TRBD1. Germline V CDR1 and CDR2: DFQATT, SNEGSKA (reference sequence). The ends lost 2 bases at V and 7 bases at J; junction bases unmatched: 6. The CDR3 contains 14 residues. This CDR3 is CSARYSQGANIQYF. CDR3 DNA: TGCAGTGCTAGATACTCACAGGGGGCGAACATTCAGTACTTC.